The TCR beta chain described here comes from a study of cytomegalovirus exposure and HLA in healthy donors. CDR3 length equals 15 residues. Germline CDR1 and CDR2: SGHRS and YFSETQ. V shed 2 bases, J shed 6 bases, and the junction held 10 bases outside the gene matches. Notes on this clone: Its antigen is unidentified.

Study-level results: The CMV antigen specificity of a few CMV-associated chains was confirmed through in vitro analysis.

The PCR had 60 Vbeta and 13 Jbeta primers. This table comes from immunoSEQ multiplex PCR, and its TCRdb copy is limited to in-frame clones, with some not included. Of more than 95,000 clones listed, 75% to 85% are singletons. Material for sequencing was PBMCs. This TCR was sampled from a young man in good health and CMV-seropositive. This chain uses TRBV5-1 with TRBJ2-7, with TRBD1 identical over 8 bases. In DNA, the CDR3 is TGCGCCAGCAGCTTATCTGGACAGGGTAATCGCGAGCAGTACTTC. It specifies CASSLSGQGNREQYF.